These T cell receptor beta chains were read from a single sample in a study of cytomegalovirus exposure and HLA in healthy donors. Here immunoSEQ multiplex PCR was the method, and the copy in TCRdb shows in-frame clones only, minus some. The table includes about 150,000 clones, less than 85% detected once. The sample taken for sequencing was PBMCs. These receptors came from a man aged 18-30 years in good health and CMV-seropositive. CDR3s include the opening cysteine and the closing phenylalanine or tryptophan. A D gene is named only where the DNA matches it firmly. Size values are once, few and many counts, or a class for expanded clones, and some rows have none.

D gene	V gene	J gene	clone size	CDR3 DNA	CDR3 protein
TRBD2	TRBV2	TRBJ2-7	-	TGTGCCAGCAGCCGCCCCCTAGCGGGAGGAAACTACGAGCAGTACTTC	CASSRPLAGGNYEQYF
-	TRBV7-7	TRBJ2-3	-	TGTGCTAGCAGCCCCGCGGGTGCAGATACGCAGTATTTT	CASSPAGADTQYF
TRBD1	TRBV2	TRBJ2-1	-	TGTGCCAGCAGTTACCGGGACAGGGGGTTAGATGAGCAGTTCTTC	CASSYRDRGLDEQFF
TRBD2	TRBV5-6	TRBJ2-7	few	TGTGCCAGCAGCTTGAGAAGCGGGATATACTCCTACGAGCAGTACTTC	CASSLRSGIYSYEQYF
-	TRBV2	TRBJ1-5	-	TGTGCCAGCAACAGGGAAGAGCAGCCCCAGCATTTT	CASNREEQPQHF
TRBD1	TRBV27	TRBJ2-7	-	TGTGCCAGCAGTCTCGGACAGGTCTCCTACGAGCAGTACTTC	CASSLGQVSYEQYF
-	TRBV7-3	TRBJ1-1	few	TGTGCCAGCAGCATTTACAGGGTCGACACTGAAGCTTTCTTT	CASSIYRVDTEAFF
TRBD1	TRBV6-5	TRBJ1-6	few	TGTGCCAGCAGTAGAGGACAGGGCAGAAATTCACCCCTCCACTTT	CASSRGQGRNSPLHF
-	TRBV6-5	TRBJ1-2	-	TGTGCCAGCAGTCCCCCCGGGACTCCTATCTATGGCTACACCTTC	CASSPPGTPIYGYTF
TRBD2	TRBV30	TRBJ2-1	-	TGTGCCTGGAGTGCATTAGCGGGAGGCTACAATGAGCAGTTCTTC	CAWSALAGGYNEQFF
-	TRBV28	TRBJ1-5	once	TGTGCCAGCAGTCGCCAGGGTATACCGAATCAGCCCCAGCATTTT	CASSRQGIPNQPQHF
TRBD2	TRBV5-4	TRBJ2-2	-	TGTGCCAGCAGCTTGGAACTAGCGGTAACCGGGGAGCTGTTTTTT	CASSLELAVTGELFF
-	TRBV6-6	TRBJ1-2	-	TGTGCCAGCAGTTACTCGATCGGGGGGGCCTCGAGCGGCTACACCTTC	CASSYSIGGASSGYTF
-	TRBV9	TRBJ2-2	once	TGTGCCAGCAGCGTAGGAGGTCCAGGGGCCGGGGAGCTGTTTTTT	CASSVGGPGAGELFF
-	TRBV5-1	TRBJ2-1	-	TGCGCCAGCAGCCCGGCGGCAAGGCTACACAATGAGCAGTTCTTC	CASSPAARLHNEQFF
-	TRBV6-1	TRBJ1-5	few	TGTGCCAGCAGTGAAGAGGCAGGAAATCAGCCCCAGCATTTT	CASSEEAGNQPQHF
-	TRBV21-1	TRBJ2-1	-	TGTGCCAGCAGCAGGAACAGGGGGAGCTCCTACAATGAGCAGTTCTTC	CASSRNRGSSYNEQFF
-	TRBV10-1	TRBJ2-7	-	TGCGCCAGCAGTGAGGGACTACCCCCCTACGAGCAGTACTTC	CASSEGLPPYEQYF
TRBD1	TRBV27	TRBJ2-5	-	TGTGCCAGCATCCTGACGACAGGGGGTAGAGAGACCCAGTACTTC	CASILTTGGRETQYF
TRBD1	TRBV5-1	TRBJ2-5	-	TGCGCCAGCAGCCGACAGGGGGAGGAAGAGACCCAGTACTTC	CASSRQGEEETQYF
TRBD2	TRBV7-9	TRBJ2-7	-	TGTGCCAGCAGCTTCCCCGGCGGGAGGTACGAGCAGTACTTC	CASSFPGGRYEQYF
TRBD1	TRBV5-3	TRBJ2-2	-	TGTGCCAGAAGCTTTGGACAGGGGGACACCGGGGAGCTGTTTTTT	CARSFGQGDTGELFF
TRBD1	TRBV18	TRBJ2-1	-	TGTGCCAGCTCACCAGTCACAGGGGGCAAGAATGAGCAGTTCTTC	CASSPVTGGKNEQFF
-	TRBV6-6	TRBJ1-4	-	TGTGCCAGCAGGGATAATACAGGGTTCCGCCATGAAAAACTGTTTTTT	CASRDNTGFRHEKLFF
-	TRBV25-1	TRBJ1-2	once	TGTGCCAGCAGTGAACAAGTCGGGATTCTCTATGGCTACACCTTC	CASSEQVGILYGYTF
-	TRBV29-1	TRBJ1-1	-	TGCAGCGCCCGGGACACGAGAGAAGCTTTCTTT	CSARDTREAFF
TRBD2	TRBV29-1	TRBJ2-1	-	TGCAGCGTGCCCGGACTAGCGGGGAAATCCTACAATGAGCAGTTCTTC	CSVPGLAGKSYNEQFF
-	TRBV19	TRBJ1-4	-	TGTGCCAGTAGTATAGGACAGAATGAAAAACTGTTTTTT	CASSIGQNEKLFF
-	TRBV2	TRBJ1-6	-	TGTGCCAGCAGGGGTGCAGGGACTTATTCACCCCTCCACTTT	CASRGAGTYSPLHF
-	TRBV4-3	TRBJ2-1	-	TGCGCCAGCAGCCTTAGTTACTCCTACAATGAGCAGTTCTTC	CASSLSYSYNEQFF
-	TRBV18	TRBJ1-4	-	TGTGCCAGCTCACCACGGTATGGAGGAACAACTAATGAAAAACTGTTTTTT	CASSPRYGGTTNEKLFF
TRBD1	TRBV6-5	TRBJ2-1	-	TGTGCCAGCAGTCGACAGGGGGTAAATGAGCAGTTCTTC	CASSRQGVNEQFF
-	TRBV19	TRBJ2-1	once	TGTGCCAGTAGTCCCCCTGGGTTTAGCCTGCATTCCTTGGAGTTCTTC	CASSPPGFSLHSLEFF
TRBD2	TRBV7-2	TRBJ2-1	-	TGTGCCAGCAGCTTCTTTTCTGGCGGGAGCAATGAGCAGTTCTTC	CASSFFSGGSNEQFF
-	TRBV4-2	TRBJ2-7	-	TGTGCCAGCAGCCAAGATAGGAGAGCCCCCTACGAGCAGTACTTC	CASSQDRRAPYEQYF
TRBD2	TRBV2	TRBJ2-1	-	TGTGCCAGCAGTGAATTAGAGGTTAGCGGGAGATTCGAGCAGTTCTTC	CASSELEVSGRFEQFF
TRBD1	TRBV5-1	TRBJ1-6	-	TGCGCCAGCAGCTTCACCGGGACAGCTAATTCACCCCTCCACTTT	CASSFTGTANSPLHF
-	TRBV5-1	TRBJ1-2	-	TGCGCCAGCAGCTTGCTGCCAGAGGATGGCTACACCTTC	CASSLLPEDGYTF
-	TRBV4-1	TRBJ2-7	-	TGCGCCAGCAGCCATCAGATCCTAGGGGCCTACGAGCAGTACTTC	CASSHQILGAYEQYF
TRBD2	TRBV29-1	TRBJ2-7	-	TGCAGCGCCGCCGGGACTAGCGGGGGAAGCTCCTACGAGCAGTACTTC	CSAAGTSGGSSYEQYF
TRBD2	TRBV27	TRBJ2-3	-	TGTGCCAGCAGCTCCCATCTAGCGGGGGGGGCAGATACGCAGTATTTT	CASSSHLAGGADTQYF
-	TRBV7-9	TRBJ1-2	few	TGTGCCAGCAGCTTCTCGGGGGAGGGCTACACCTTC	CASSFSGEGYTF
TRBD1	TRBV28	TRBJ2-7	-	TGTGCCAGCGCGACACAGGGGAGAACCTACGAGCAGTACTTC	CASATQGRTYEQYF
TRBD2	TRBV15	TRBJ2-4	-	TGTGCCACCAGCAGAGAATTCCTAGCGGGGGGGAAAAACATTCAGTACTTC	CATSREFLAGGKNIQYF
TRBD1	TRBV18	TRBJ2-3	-	TGTGCCAGCTCACCTTACCGGGACAGAGATACGATTACCACAGATACGCAGTATTTT	CASSPYRDRDTITTDTQYF
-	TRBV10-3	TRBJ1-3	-	TGTGCGAGCGCGGCCTCTGGAAACACCATATATTTT	CASAASGNTIYF
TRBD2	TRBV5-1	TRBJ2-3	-	TGCGCCAGCAGCTCGGGACTAGCGGTCACAGATACGCAGTATTTT	CASSSGLAVTDTQYF
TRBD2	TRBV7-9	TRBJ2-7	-	TGTGCCAGCAGCGATTGGACTAGCGATTCGTACGAGCAGTACTTC	CASSDWTSDSYEQYF
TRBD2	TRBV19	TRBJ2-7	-	TGTGCCAGTAGGGAAGCGGGAAACTCCTACGAGCAGTACTTC	CASREAGNSYEQYF
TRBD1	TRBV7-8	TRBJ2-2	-	TGTGCCAGCAGCTTAGCCGCCGGGACAGGGATCGCCGGGGAGCTGTTTTTT	CASSLAAGTGIAGELFF
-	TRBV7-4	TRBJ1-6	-	TGTGCCAGCAGCTTAGGAGATAAGGACGGACGGAGGAGCTCCTATAATTCACCCCTCCACTTT	CASSLGDKDGRRSSYNSPLHF
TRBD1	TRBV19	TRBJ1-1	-	TGTGCCAGTAGTATAGATAAAATGACAGGGAGAATTATGAACACTGAAGCTTTCTTT	CASSIDKMTGRIMNTEAFF
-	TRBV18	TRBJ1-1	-	TGTGCCAGCTCACCACAGGGGGGGCACACTGAAGCTTTCTTT	CASSPQGGHTEAFF
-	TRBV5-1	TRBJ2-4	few	TGCGCCAGCAGCTTGGGGGCCTGGACAGACCTAGCCAAAAACATTCAGTACTTC	CASSLGAWTDLAKNIQYF
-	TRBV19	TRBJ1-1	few	TGTGCCAGTAGTATCGGGGTTTTAATGAACACTGAAGCTTTCTTT	CASSIGVLMNTEAFF
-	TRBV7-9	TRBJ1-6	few	TGTTCCAGCAACCAGGCGAATTCACCCCTCCACTTT	CSSNQANSPLHF
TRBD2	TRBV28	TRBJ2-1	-	TGTGCCAGCAGCCTATTAGGGACTAGCGAGTACAATGAGCAGTTCTTC	CASSLLGTSEYNEQFF
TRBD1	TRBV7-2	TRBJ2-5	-	TGTGCCAGCAGCCTGGGACAGGGGGCGAAGGAGCAGTACTTC	CASSLGQGAKEQYF